The present entry profiles one TCR beta chain with its context. The antigen remains undetermined. The length of the CDR3 is 12 residues. The germline V and J ends were trimmed by 3 bases and 6 bases, with 6 bases remaining between them. Looked up from germline, CDR1 is MNHEY and CDR2 is SMNVEV (reference sequence). These data come from a study of T cell repertoires in cytomegalovirus infection. A single record per CDR3 protein comes from TCRdb applying MiXCR to the reads. Of roughly 78,000 distinct CDR3 sequences listed, approximately 39% were seen once; the top ten hold approximately 93%. General study results and limits: Ex vivo, HLA-C-restricted CMV-specific TCR beta clonotypes prevailed over the rest of the response. Identification of carriers of CMV plus the relevant HLA was achieved through cumulative public TCR beta family frequency.

J is TRBJ1-5 and V is TRBV27; D call uncertain. Sequenced here: CD8+ T cells from cultured PBMCs, sampled from culture after CMV antigen stimulation. The clonotype comes from a human donor in good health (CMV status not recorded). Some clones in this sample may be carry-over from other donors' samples. Written as DNA, the CDR3 is TGTGCCAGCAGTTTTGGTGGTCAGCCCCAGCATTTT. This encodes CASSFGGQPQHF.